This T cell receptor (beta chain) appears in the sequencing data of a study of T cell responses to AZD1222 COVID-19 vaccine. This CDR3 comprises 15 residues. CDR1 and CDR2 (germline): SGHRS, YFSETQ. V was shortened by 4 bases and J by 4 bases, with 15 bases between the two germline ends. The method was immunoSEQ multiplex PCR; TCRdb's version includes in-frame clones alone and lacks a portion of them. The profile shows 100,000 to 150,000 clones, roughly nine tenths of them singletons. The chain joins TRBV5-1 to TRBJ2-1; no reliable D call. The clonotype originates from an adult in good health. The sequenced sample was peripheral blood, obtained on day 0 of AZD1222 vaccination. The CDR3 sequence is CASSIGPGSYNEQFF. The CDR3 DNA sequence: TGCGCCAGCAGCATTGGGCCGGGTTCTTACAATGAGCAGTTCTTC.